The next 21 T cell receptor beta chains were all read from a single sample in a study of a mutant IDH1 vaccine in newly diagnosed glioma. Generated by immunoSEQ multiplex PCR, the TCRdb table keeps only in-frame clones and is missing some. Of some 64,000 clones listed, under 90% are singletons. The time point denotes: week 11, during vaccination. A single vaccine dose contained 300 ug of mutant IDH1 20-mer peptide, and topical imiquimod was used with it. These receptors have no identified antigens. The specimen comprised PBMCs, sampled from a glioma patient whose treatment included an IDH1 peptide vaccine. The receptors originated from a man aged 50 to 59 with glioma.

This clone was seen more than once but under ten times. The chain is built from TRBV27 and TRBJ1-5; maybe TRBD1 (6 bases). Per the germline V gene, CDR1 is MNHEY and CDR2 is SMNVEV (reference sequence). The CDR3 runs 14 residues. The germline V and J ends were trimmed by 2 bases and 2 bases, with 7 bases remaining between them. CDR3 coding DNA: TGTGCCAGCAGTTTAAGGGGGGGCAATCAGCCCCAGCATTTT. This codes for CASSLRGGNQPQHF.

In nucleotides, the CDR3 is TGCGCCAGCCAGATAGCGGGAGGCGCGGGGATGGAGCAGTACTTC. It encodes CASQIAGGAGMEQYF. V is TRBV5-1 and J is TRBJ2-7; 10 nucleotides agree with TRBD2. The V gene end was trimmed by 7 bases and the J gene end by 7 bases; junction bases not matched to a gene: 14. CDR3 length equals 15 residues. CDR1 and CDR2 (germline): SGHRS, YFSETQ.

The chain carries TRBV7-3 and TRBJ2-3; tentative D call: TRBD2 (5 bases). The CDR3 is made up of 15 amino acids. The germline V gene has CDR1 SGHTA and CDR2 FQGTGA. Between the trimmed V and J ends, which lost 1 base and 1 base, there was a span of 9 bases. The CDR3 reads CASSLKHGGTDTQYF. In nucleotides, the CDR3 is TGTGCCAGCAGCTTAAAGCACGGGGGCACAGATACGCAGTATTTT.

The chain uses TRBV11-3 and TRBJ2-7; D perhaps matches TRBD2 (6 bases). Trimming took 5 bases from V and 0 from J, leaving 14 bases between them. The CDR3 length is 15 residues. Germline CDR1 is SGHNT and CDR2 is YENEEA. The CDR3 bases are TGTGCCAGCAGCCTCCCGGGACTCTACTCCTACGAGCAGTACTTC. This sequence encodes CASSLPGLYSYEQYF.

The chain couples TRBV4-1 to TRBJ2-4; no definite D call. Germline V gene data show CDR1 as MGHRA and CDR2 as YSYEKL. With 1 base removed from V and 6 bases from J, the gap between germline ends came to 4 bases. The CDR3 is 12 residues long. The CDR3 DNA follows: TGCGCCAGCAGCCAAGTGGGAAACATTCAGTACTTC. It codes for CASSQVGNIQYF.

This chain joins TRBV7-2 and TRBJ2-3, with 8 bases that match TRBD2. CDR3 length: 14 residues. Germline assignment: CDR1 SGHTA and CDR2 FQGNSA. V shed 10 bases, J shed 7 bases, and the junction held 13 bases outside the gene matches. The CDR3 coding sequence is TGTGCCACCGAGGCGGGAGGAGGGTATAATACGCAGTATTTT. Its protein product is CATEAGGGYNTQYF.

This clone was found once. V usage is TRBV7-8 and J usage is TRBJ2-1; no firm D call. The CDR3 is 16 amino acids. Germline CDR1 reads SGHVS; CDR2 reads FQNEAQ. Deletions cut 5 bases from V and 6 bases from J, with 20 bases between. The CDR3 DNA is TGTGCCAGCAGCCAATCGGGCCTTAACCCCATCAATGAGCAGTTCTTC. This translates into CASSQSGLNPINEQFF.

This clone came up once. J is TRBJ2-5 and V is TRBV19, with D possibly TRBD2 on 6 matching bases. Per germline, CDR1 LNHDA and CDR2 SQIVND (reference sequence). Trimming removed 1 base at V and 4 bases at J, with 16 bases between. The CDR3 contains 16 residues. CDR3 nucleotides: TGTGCCAGTAGTATAGGGCCTGGTTTGGAGGGAGAGACCCAGTACTTC. As protein: CASSIGPGLEGETQYF.

Only a few counts were recorded for this clone. V gene TRBV7-2 combines with J gene TRBJ2-3; 10 bases align to TRBD2. This CDR3 spans 14 amino acids. V gave up 5 bases and J gave up 3 bases; unmatched junction bases: 2. From germline, CDR1 is SGHTA and CDR2 FQGNSA. CDR3 nucleotides: TGTGCCAGCAGCCAGACTAGCGGGACAGATACGCAGTATTTT. Translated: CASSQTSGTDTQYF.

About this clone itself: The identical CDR3 is also encoded by other nucleotide sequences in the sample. The J gene is TRBJ2-5, the V gene TRBV18, with a tentative D call TRBD2 (6 bases). V was trimmed by 3 bases and J by 5 bases, leaving 10 bases between them. Germline V CDR1 and CDR2: KGHSH, LQKENI. The CDR3 is 13 amino acids. The CDR3 sequence is CASSPARGETQYF. The CDR3, as DNA: TGTGCCAGCTCACCGGCTCGGGGGGAGACCCAGTACTTC.

The chain uses TRBV5-1 and TRBJ2-2; the D gene is possibly TRBD1 (5 bases). The CDR3 is made up of 14 amino acids. CDR1 is SGHRS, CDR2 YFSETQ, per germline. V shed 1 base and J shed 7 bases, with 11 bases lying between them. CDR3 sequence reads: CASSLRRGFGELFF. DNA for the CDR3: TGCGCCAGCAGCTTGAGAAGGGGATTCGGGGAGCTGTTTTTT.

This clone appeared a few times. The chain has TRBV25-1 and TRBJ2-7, with 9 nucleotides matching TRBD1. After removal of 5 bases from V and 3 bases from J, the junction contained 11 bases not matched to a gene. Germline assignment: CDR1 MGHDK and CDR2 SYGVNS. The CDR3 runs 16 residues. Here the CDR3 reads CASSHTGTGNIYEQYF. The CDR3 DNA reads as TGTGCCAGCAGTCACACCGGGACAGGGAATATCTACGAGCAGTACTTC.

This chain connects TRBV5-1 to TRBJ2-7; D unresolved. The CDR3 is 14 amino acids. Germline assignment: CDR1 SGHRS and CDR2 YFSETQ. V dropped 3 bases and J dropped 1 base, with 11 bases sitting between them. The chain's CDR3 is CASSSTHGSYEQYF. The CDR3 DNA is TGCGCCAGCAGCTCGACGCATGGGTCCTACGAGCAGTACTTC.

The genes are TRBV28 and TRBJ1-5, with 12 bases matching TRBD1. The CDR3 has 16 residues. From germline, CDR1 is MDHEN and CDR2 SYDVKM. J lost 2 bases, V lost 6 bases, and 5 bases had no gene match. The CDR3 is CASRMGQGARNQPQHF. The CDR3 DNA sequence: TGTGCCAGCAGAATGGGACAGGGGGCTCGCAATCAGCCCCAGCATTTT.

The rearrangement joins TRBV4-1 to TRBJ2-1; no clear D gene. Germline V gives CDR1 MGHRA, CDR2 YSYEKL. Trimming cost V 1 base and J 0 bases, with 10 bases left between them. The CDR3 totals 16 residues. The CDR3 nucleotides are TGCGCCAGCAGCCAAGTCCTCGTAAGCTCCTACAATGAGCAGTTCTTC. Protein sequence: CASSQVLVSSYNEQFF.

The chain joins TRBV5-4 to TRBJ2-3, with 8 bases aligning to TRBD2. The CDR3 covers 13 residues. Germline V gives CDR1 SGHNT, CDR2 YYREEE (reference sequence). The ends lost 3 bases at V and 5 bases at J; junction bases unmatched: 2. The CDR3 nucleotides read TGTGCCAGCAGCTCGGGAGGGGGAGATACGCAGTATTTT. Its protein product is CASSSGGGDTQYF.

The chain is built from TRBV15 and TRBJ1-1; 11 bases map to TRBD1. J was trimmed by 5 bases and V by 1 base; bases with no gene match: 0. From germline, CDR1 is LNHNV and CDR2 YYDKDF (reference sequence). The CDR3 spans 14 residues. CDR3: CATSRGDRGTEAFF. The CDR3 bases are TGTGCCACCAGCAGAGGGGACAGGGGGACTGAAGCTTTCTTT.

This clone came up a few times. The chain uses TRBV11-3 and TRBJ1-1; D is undetermined. Trimming took off 0 bases at V and 1 base at J, with 0 bases between the two ends. Germline CDR1 reads SGHNT; CDR2 reads YENEEA. The CDR3 contains 12 residues. The CDR3 DNA reads TGTGCCAGCAGCTTAGAGAACACTGAAGCTTTCTTT. The encoded protein is CASSLENTEAFF.

The chain carries TRBV19 and TRBJ1-5; TRBD1 might be the D (5 bases). The V gene lost 3 bases and the J gene lost 6 bases, with 12 bases spanning the gap. The germline CDR1 and CDR2 sequences are LNHDA and SQIVND (reference sequence). The CDR3 sequence is 14 residues long. The DNA for the CDR3 is TGTGCCAGTAGTATCCCCAGGGCTGGTCAGCCCCAGCATTTT. As protein: CASSIPRAGQPQHF.

V and J are TRBV28 and TRBJ2-3; 11 bases agree with TRBD1. Germline CDR1 MDHEN, CDR2 SYDVKM. Trimming at V came to 3 bases and at J to 4 bases, leaving 6 bases not matched to a gene. CDR3 length: 16 residues. The chain's CDR3 is CASSFMGQGVADTQYF. In DNA form, the CDR3 reads TGTGCCAGCAGTTTTATGGGACAGGGGGTCGCAGATACGCAGTATTTT.

V is TRBV19 and J is TRBJ1-2; TRBD1 is a possible D gene (5 bases). CDR3 length: 14 amino acids. The V end lost 4 bases, the J end lost 5 bases, and 14 bases lay between the germline ends. The germline V gene has CDR1 LNHDA and CDR2 SQIVND (reference sequence). CDR3 coding DNA: TGTGCCAGTAGTACCCCAGGGAGAGAGTATGGCTACACCTTC. It specifies CASSTPGREYGYTF.